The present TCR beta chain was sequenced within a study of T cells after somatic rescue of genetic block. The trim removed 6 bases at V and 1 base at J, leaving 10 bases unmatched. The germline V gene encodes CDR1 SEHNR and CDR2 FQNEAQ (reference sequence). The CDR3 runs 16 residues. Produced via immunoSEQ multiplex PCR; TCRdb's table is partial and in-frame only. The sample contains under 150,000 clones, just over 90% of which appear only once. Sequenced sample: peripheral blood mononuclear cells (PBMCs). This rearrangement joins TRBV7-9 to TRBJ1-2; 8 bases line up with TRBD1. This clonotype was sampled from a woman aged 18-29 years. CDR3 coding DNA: TGTGCCAGCAGGTTAAACAGGGGGGAGTTTAACTATGGCTACACCTTC. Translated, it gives CASRLNRGEFNYGYTF.